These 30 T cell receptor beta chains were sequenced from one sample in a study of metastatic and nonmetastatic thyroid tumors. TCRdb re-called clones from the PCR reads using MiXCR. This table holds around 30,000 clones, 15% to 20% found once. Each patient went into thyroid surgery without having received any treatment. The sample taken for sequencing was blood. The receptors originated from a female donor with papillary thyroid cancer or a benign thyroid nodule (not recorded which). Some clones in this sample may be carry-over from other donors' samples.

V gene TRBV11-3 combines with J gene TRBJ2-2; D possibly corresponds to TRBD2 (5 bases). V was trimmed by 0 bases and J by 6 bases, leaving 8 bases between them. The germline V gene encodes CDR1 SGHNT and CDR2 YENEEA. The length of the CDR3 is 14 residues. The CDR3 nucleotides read TGTGCCAGCAGCTTAGACCCCGGGGCCGGGGAGCTGTTTTTT. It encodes CASSLDPGAGELFF.

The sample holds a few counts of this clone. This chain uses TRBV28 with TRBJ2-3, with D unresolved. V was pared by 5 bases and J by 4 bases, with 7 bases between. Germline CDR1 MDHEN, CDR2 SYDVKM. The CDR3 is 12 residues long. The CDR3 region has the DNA TGTGCCAGCAGTCCAAGCCCAGATACGCAGTATTTT. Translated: CASSPSPDTQYF.

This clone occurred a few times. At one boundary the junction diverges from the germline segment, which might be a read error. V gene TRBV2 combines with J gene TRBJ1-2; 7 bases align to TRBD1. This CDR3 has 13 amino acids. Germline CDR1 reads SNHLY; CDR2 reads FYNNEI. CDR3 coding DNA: TGTGTCAGCAGGGGGGGCAGGGTCGATGGCTACACCTTC. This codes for CVSRGGRVDGYTF.

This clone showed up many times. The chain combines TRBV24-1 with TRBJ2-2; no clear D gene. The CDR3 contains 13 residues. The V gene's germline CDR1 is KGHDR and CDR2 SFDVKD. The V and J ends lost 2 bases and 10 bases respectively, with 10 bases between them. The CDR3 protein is CATSDYKELELFF. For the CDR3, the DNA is TGTGCCACCAGTGATTATAAGGAGCTGGAGCTGTTTTTT.

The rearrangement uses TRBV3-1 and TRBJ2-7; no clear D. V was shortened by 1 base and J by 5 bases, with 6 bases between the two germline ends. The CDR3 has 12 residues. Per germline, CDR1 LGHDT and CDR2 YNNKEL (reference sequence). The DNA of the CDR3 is TGTGCCAGCAGCCAAGCGTGGAACGAGCAGTACTTC. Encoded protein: CASSQAWNEQYF.

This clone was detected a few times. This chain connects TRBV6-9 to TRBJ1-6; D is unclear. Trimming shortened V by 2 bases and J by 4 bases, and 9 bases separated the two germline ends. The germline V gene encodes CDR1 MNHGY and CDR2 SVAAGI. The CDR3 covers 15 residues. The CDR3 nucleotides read TGTGCCAGCAGTTATCAGGAACCTTATAATTCACCCCTCCACTTT. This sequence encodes CASSYQEPYNSPLHF.

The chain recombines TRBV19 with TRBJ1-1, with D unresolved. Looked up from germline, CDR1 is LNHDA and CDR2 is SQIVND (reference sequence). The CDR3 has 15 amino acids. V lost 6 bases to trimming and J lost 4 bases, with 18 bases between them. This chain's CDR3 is CASSPPVGLGTEAFF. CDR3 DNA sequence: TGTGCCAGTAGCCCCCCGGTGGGCCTGGGCACTGAAGCTTTCTTT.

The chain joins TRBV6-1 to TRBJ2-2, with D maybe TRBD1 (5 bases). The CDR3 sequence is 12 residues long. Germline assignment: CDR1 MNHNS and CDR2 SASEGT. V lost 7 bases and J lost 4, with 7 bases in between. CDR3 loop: CASKGPTGELFF. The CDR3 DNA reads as TGTGCCAGCAAGGGGCCCACCGGGGAGCTGTTTTTT.

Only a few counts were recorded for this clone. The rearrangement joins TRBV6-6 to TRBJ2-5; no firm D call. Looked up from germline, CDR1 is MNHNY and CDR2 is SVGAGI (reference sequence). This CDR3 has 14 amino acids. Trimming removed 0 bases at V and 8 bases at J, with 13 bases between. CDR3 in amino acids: CASSYSGYLDTQYF. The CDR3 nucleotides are TGTGCCAGCAGTTACTCCGGTTACCTAGATACCCAGTACTTC.

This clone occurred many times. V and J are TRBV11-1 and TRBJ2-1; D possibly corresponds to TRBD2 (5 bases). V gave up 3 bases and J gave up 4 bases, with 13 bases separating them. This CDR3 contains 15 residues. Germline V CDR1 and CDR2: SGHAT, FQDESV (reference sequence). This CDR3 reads CASSLSGLTYNEQFF. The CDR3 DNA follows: TGTGCCAGCAGCTTGAGCGGATTAACTTACAATGAGCAGTTCTTC.

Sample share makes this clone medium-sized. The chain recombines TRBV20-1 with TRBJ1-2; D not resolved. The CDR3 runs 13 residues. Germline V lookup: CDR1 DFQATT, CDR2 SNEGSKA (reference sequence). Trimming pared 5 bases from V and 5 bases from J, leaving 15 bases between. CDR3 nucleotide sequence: TGCAGTGCTCCTCCAACCCTGTCGTATGGCTACACCTTC. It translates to CSAPPTLSYGYTF.

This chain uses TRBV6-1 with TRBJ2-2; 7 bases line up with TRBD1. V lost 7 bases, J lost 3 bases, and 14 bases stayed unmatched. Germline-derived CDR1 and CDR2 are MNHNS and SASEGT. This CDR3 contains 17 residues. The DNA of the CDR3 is TGTGCCAGCACCAAGACCCGGGACAGTGTTTACACCGGGGAGCTGTTTTTT. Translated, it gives CASTKTRDSVYTGELFF.

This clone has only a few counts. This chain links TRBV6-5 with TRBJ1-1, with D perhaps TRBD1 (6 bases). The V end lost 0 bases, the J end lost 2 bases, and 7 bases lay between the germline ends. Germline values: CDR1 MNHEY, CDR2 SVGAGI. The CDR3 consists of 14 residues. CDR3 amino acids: CASSYSRGNTEAFF. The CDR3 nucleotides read TGTGCCAGCAGTTACTCCAGGGGCAACACTGAAGCTTTCTTT.

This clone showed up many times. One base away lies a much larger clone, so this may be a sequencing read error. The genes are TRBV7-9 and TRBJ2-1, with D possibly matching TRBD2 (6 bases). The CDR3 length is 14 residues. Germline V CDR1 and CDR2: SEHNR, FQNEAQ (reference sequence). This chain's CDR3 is CAGSPGTDIAEQFF. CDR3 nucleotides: TGTGCCGGCAGCCCCGGGACTGATATAGCTGAGCAGTTCTTC.

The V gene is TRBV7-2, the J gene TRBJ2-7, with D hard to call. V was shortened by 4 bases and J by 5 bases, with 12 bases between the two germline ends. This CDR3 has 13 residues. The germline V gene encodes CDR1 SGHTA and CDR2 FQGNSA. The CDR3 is CASSYLGLHEQYF. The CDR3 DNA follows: TGTGCCAGCAGCTACCTGGGGTTGCACGAGCAGTACTTC.

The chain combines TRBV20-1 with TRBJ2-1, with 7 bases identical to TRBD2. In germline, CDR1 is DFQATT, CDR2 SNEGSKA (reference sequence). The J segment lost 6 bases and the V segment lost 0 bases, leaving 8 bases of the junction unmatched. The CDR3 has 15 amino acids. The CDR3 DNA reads TGCAGTGCTAGAGATGGCGGGGGAAGAGGCAATGAGCAGTTCTTC. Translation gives CSARDGGGRGNEQFF.

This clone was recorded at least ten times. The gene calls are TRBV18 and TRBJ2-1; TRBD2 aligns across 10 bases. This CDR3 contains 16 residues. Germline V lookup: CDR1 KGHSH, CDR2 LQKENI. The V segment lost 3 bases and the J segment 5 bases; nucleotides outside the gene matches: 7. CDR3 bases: TGTGCCAGCTCACCTTTACCAGCGGGGGGGGACAATGAGCAGTTCTTC. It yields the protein CASSPLPAGGDNEQFF.

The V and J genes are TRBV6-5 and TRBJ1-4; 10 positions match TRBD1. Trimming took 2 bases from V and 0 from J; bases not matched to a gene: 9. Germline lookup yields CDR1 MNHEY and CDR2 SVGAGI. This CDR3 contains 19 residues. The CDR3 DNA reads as TGTGCCAGCAGTTACACGGGAGGGACAGGGGACGCAACTAATGAAAAACTGTTTTTT. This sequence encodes CASSYTGGTGDATNEKLFF.

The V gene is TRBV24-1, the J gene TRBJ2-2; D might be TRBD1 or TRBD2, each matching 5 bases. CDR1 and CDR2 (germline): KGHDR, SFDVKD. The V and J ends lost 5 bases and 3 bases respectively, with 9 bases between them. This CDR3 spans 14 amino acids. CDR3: CATSGEGHTGELFF. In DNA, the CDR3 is TGTGCCACCAGTGGAGAGGGGCACACCGGGGAGCTGTTTTTT.

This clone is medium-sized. The CDR3 coding sequence is TGTGCCAGCAGCTTAGAGGGTGGGTCCACAGATACGCAGTATTTT. It translates to CASSLEGGSTDTQYF. The J gene is TRBJ2-3, the V gene TRBV11-2; D not resolved. Per germline, CDR1 SGHAT and CDR2 FQNNGV. The CDR3 loop spans 15 amino acids. V was trimmed by 0 bases and J by 2 bases, leaving 9 bases between them. Together with reference TRBV11-2 and TRBJ2-3, the CDR3 gives the full variable domain: EAGVAQSPRYKIIEKRQSVAFWCNPISGHATLYWYQQILGQGPKLLIQFQNNGVVDDSQLPKDRFSAERLKGVDSTLKIQPAKLEDSAVYLCASSLEGGSTDTQYFGPGTRLTVL.

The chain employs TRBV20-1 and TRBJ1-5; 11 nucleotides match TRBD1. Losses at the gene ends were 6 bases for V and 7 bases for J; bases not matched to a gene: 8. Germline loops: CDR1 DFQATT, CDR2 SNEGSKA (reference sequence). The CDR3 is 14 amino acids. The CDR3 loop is CSARTGGLGQPQHF. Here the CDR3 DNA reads TGCAGTGCCAGGACAGGGGGCCTAGGACAGCCCCAGCATTTT.

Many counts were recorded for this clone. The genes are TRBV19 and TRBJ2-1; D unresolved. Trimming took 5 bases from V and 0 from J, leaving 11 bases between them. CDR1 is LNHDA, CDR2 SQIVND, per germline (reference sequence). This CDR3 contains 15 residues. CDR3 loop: CASSFDRSSYNEQFF. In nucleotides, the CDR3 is TGTGCCAGTAGTTTTGACCGCAGCTCCTACAATGAGCAGTTCTTC.

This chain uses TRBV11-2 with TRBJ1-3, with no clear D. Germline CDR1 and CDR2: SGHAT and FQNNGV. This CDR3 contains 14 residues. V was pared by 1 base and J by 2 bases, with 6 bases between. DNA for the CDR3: TGTGCCAGCAGCTTAGTGAGGGCTGGAAACACCATATATTTT. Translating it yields CASSLVRAGNTIYF. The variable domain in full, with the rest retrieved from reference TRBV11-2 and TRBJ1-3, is EAGVAQSPRYKIIEKRQSVAFWCNPISGHATLYWYQQILGQGPKLLIQFQNNGVVDDSQLPKDRFSAERLKGVDSTLKIQPAKLEDSAVYLCASSLVRAGNTIYFGEGSWLTVV.

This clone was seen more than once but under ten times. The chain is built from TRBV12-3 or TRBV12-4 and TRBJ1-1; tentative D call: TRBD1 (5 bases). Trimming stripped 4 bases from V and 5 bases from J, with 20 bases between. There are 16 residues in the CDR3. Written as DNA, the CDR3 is TGTGCCAGCAGTTCGGCTTTTAGGACCGGGGGGACTGAAGCTTTCTTT. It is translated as CASSSAFRTGGTEAFF.

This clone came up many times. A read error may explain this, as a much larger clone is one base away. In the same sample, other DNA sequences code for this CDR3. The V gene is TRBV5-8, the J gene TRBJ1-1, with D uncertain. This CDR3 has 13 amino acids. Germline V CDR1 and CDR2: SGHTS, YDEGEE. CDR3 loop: CASSLGRRTEAFF. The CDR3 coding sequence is TGTGCTAGCAGCTTGGGCAGGCGCACTGAAGCTTTCTTT.

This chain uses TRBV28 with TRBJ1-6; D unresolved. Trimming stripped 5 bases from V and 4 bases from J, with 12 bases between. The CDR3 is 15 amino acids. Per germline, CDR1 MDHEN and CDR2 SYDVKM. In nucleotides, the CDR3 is TGTGCCAGCAGTGGCCATGGGCGTTATAATTCACCCCTCCACTTT. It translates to CASSGHGRYNSPLHF.

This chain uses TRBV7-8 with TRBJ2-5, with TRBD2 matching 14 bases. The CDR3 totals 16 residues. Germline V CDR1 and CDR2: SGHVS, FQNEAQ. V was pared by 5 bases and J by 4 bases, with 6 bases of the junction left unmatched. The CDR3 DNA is TGTGCCAGCAGCCGACTAGCGGGGGGGGAAGGAGAGACCCAGTACTTC. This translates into CASSRLAGGEGETQYF.

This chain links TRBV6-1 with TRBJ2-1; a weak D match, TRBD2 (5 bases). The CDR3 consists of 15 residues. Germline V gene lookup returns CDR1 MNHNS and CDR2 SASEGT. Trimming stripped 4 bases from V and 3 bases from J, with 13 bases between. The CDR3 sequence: CASSGGSPGYNEQFF. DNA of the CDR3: TGTGCCAGCAGTGGAGGGTCCCCTGGCTACAATGAGCAGTTCTTC.

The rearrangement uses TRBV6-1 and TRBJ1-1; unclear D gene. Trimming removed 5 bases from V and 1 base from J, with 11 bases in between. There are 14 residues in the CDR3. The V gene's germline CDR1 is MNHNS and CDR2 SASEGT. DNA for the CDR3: TGTGCCAGCAGTCTCCACGACGAGAACACTGAAGCTTTCTTT. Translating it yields CASSLHDENTEAFF.

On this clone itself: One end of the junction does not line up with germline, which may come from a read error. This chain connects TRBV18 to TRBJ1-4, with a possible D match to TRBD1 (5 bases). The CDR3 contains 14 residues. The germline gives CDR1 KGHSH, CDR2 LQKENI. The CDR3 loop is CASSRRGNNEKLIF. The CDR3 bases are TGTGCCAGCTCACGGAGGGGAAATAATGAAAAACTGATTTTT.